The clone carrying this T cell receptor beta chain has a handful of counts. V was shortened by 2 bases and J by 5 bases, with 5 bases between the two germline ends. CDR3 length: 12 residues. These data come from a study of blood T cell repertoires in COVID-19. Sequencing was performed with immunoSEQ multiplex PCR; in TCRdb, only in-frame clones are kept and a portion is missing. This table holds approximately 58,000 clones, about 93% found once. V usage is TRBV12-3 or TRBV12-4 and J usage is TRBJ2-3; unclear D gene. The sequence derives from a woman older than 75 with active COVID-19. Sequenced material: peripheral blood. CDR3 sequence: CASSLSGDTQYF. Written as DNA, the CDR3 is TGTGCCAGCAGTTTATCCGGAGATACGCAGTATTTT.